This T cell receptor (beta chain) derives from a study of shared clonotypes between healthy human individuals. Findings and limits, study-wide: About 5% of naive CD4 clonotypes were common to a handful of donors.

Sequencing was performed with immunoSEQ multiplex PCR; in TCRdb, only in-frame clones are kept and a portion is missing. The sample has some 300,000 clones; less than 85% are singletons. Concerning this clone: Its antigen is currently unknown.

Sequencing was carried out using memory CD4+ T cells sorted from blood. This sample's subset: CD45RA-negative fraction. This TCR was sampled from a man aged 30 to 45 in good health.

This chain's CDR3 is CASSHYSEGIQYF. The CDR3 DNA reads as TGCGCCAGCAGCCACTATTCGGAGGGCATTCAGTACTTC. The J gene is TRBJ2-4, the V gene TRBV4-3, with a tentative D call TRBD2 (6 bases). The CDR3 spans 13 residues. The V gene's germline CDR1 is LGHNA and CDR2 YSLEER. V lost 3 bases and J lost 9, with 12 bases in between.